A selection of T cell receptor beta chains follows, all from one sample in a study of cytomegalovirus exposure and HLA in healthy donors. Libraries were prepared by immunoSEQ multiplex PCR; TCRdb keeps only in-frame clonotypes and omits some of them. This sample has 200,000 or so clones, with under 85% found just once. The sample comprised PBMCs. These receptors originate from a man in his fifties or sixties in good health and CMV-seronegative. CDR3s include the opening cysteine and the closing phenylalanine or tryptophan. The D gene is left open where the match is weak. A row's size may be missing; if present it is once, few, many or a size class.

D gene | J gene | V gene | clone size | CDR3 DNA | CDR3 protein
. | TRBJ2-1 | TRBV4-1 | . | TGCGCCAGCAGCCATTACGGGCTAGCATTCAACAATGAGCAGTTCTTC | CASSHYGLAFNNEQFF
. | TRBJ2-7 | TRBV4-1 | . | TGCGCCAGCAGCCCCGGGGTCTTAACCTACGAGCAGTACTTC | CASSPGVLTYEQYF
. | TRBJ1-6 | TRBV5-8 | . | TGTGCCAGCAGCTTGACAAGTTCACCCCTCCACTTT | CASSLTSSPLHF
. | TRBJ2-3 | TRBV20-1 | . | TGCCGGGCGGGAATCACAGATACGCAGTATTTT | CRAGITDTQYF
. | TRBJ2-7 | TRBV30 | few | TGTGCCTGGAGTGGCGCGACACAGGGTCACTCGCGCGAGCAGTACTTC | CAWSGATQGHSREQYF
. | TRBJ2-7 | TRBV27 | . | TGTGCCAGCAGGCCACCCGGGCAGGGGTTCAACGAGCAGTACTTC | CASRPPGQGFNEQYF
. | TRBJ2-7 | TRBV28 | . | TGTGCCAGCAGCCTTAACTACGAGCAGTACTTC | CASSLNYEQYF
. | TRBJ2-7 | TRBV4-1 | . | TGCGCCAGCAGCCAATACGGGAGTACCTACGAGCAGTACTTC | CASSQYGSTYEQYF
TRBD2 | TRBJ2-3 | TRBV5-1 | . | TGCGCCAGCAGCTTGGAGGGACTAGCGGGAGAGGCAGATACGCAGTATTTT | CASSLEGLAGEADTQYF
. | TRBJ1-4 | TRBV18 | . | TGTGCCAGCTCACGTTCAGCGGGAGGTAATGAAAAACTGTTTTTT | CASSRSAGGNEKLFF
. | TRBJ2-7 | TRBV7-9 | . | TGTGCCAGCAGCCCCCGGACAGCGTTGTACGAGCAGTACTTC | CASSPRTALYEQYF
. | TRBJ2-7 | TRBV7-9 | once | TGTGCCAGCACCCCTCAGGGTGCATACTCCTACGAGCAGTACTTC | CASTPQGAYSYEQYF
. | TRBJ1-1 | TRBV30 | . | TGTGCCTGGAGGACACTGAACACTGAAGCTTTCTTT | CAWRTLNTEAFF
TRBD1 | TRBJ1-5 | TRBV19 | . | TGTGCCAGTAGTCCCGGGACAGGGGCTAGCAATCAGCCCCAGCATTTT | CASSPGTGASNQPQHF
. | TRBJ2-1 | TRBV29-1 | . | TGCAGCGTTGAAAGACTCGACGTCGGAAACAATGAGCAGTTCTTC | CSVERLDVGNNEQFF
. | TRBJ2-2 | TRBV30 | . | TGTGCCTGGACCGTTGACCCGGGCACCGGGGAGCTGTTTTTT | CAWTVDPGTGELFF
. | TRBJ1-2 | TRBV9 | . | TGTGCCAGCAGCACCTCGACATTTTCTAACTATGGCTACACCTTC | CASSTSTFSNYGYTF
TRBD2 | TRBJ2-7 | TRBV19 | few | TGTGCCAGTAGTGAGTACCAGGGAGGGTACGAGCAGTACTTC | CASSEYQGGYEQYF
. | TRBJ1-3 | TRBV5-6 | . | TGTGCCAGCAGCTTGAATCGACGAGGGCTGCGGACAGCCGGAAACACCATACATTTT | CASSLNRRGLRTAGNTIHF
TRBD2 | TRBJ2-1 | TRBV9 | . | TGTGCCAGCAGCGAAAGCGGGATCTCCTACAATGAGCAGTTCTTC | CASSESGISYNEQFF
TRBD1 | TRBJ2-3 | TRBV7-9 | . | TGTGCCAGCAGCTTCCACCGGACAGGTACCACAGATACGCAGTATTTT | CASSFHRTGTTDTQYF
TRBD1 | TRBJ2-1 | TRBV30 | . | TGTGCCTGGAGCGGGGACAGGGGGATTAATGAGCAGTTCTTC | CAWSGDRGINEQFF